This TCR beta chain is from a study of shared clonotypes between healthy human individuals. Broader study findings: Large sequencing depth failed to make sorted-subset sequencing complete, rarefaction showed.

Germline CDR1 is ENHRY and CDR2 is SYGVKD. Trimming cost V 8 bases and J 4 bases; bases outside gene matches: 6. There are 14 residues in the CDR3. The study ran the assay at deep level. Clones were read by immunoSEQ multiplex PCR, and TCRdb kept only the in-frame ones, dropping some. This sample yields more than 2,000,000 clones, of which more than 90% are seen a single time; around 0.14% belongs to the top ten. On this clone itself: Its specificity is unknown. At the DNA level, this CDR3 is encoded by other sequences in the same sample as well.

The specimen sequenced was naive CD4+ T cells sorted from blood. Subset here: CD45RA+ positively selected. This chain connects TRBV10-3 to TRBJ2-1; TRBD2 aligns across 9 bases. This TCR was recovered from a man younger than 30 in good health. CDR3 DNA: TGTGCCATCGGGCCTAGCGGGAATTACAATGAGCAGTTCTTC. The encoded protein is CAIGPSGNYNEQFF.